This TCR beta chain emerged from a study of shared clonotypes between healthy human individuals. Study findings and constraints: Across subsets, estimated richness was generally greater for naive than for memory populations. Non-shared clonotypes had lower generation probabilities than those shared by all four donors. Rarefaction indicated that sorted-subset sequencing remained incomplete although depth was large.

CD45RO-negative, CCR7-selected cells formed the naive CD8 fraction, which excluded terminally differentiated effector memory CD45RA+ cells. The method was immunoSEQ multiplex PCR; TCRdb's version includes in-frame clones alone and lacks a portion of them. This table holds about 2,200,000 clones, 85% to 95% found once. Germline CDR1 and CDR2: SQVTM and ANQGSEA. The CDR3 length is 13 residues. The V end lost 2 bases, the J end lost 5 bases, and 12 bases lay between the germline ends. As concerns this clone: Antigen unknown.

This rearrangement joins TRBV29-1 to TRBJ1-1, with D possibly matching TRBD1 (5 bases). The sample was naive CD8+ T cells from PBMCs. This clonotype was obtained from a man in his late teens or twenties in good health. Some clones in this sample may be carry-over from other donors' samples. The CDR3 sequence is CSVELGRVTEAFF. DNA for the CDR3: TGCAGCGTTGAATTGGGCAGGGTGACTGAAGCTTTCTTT.